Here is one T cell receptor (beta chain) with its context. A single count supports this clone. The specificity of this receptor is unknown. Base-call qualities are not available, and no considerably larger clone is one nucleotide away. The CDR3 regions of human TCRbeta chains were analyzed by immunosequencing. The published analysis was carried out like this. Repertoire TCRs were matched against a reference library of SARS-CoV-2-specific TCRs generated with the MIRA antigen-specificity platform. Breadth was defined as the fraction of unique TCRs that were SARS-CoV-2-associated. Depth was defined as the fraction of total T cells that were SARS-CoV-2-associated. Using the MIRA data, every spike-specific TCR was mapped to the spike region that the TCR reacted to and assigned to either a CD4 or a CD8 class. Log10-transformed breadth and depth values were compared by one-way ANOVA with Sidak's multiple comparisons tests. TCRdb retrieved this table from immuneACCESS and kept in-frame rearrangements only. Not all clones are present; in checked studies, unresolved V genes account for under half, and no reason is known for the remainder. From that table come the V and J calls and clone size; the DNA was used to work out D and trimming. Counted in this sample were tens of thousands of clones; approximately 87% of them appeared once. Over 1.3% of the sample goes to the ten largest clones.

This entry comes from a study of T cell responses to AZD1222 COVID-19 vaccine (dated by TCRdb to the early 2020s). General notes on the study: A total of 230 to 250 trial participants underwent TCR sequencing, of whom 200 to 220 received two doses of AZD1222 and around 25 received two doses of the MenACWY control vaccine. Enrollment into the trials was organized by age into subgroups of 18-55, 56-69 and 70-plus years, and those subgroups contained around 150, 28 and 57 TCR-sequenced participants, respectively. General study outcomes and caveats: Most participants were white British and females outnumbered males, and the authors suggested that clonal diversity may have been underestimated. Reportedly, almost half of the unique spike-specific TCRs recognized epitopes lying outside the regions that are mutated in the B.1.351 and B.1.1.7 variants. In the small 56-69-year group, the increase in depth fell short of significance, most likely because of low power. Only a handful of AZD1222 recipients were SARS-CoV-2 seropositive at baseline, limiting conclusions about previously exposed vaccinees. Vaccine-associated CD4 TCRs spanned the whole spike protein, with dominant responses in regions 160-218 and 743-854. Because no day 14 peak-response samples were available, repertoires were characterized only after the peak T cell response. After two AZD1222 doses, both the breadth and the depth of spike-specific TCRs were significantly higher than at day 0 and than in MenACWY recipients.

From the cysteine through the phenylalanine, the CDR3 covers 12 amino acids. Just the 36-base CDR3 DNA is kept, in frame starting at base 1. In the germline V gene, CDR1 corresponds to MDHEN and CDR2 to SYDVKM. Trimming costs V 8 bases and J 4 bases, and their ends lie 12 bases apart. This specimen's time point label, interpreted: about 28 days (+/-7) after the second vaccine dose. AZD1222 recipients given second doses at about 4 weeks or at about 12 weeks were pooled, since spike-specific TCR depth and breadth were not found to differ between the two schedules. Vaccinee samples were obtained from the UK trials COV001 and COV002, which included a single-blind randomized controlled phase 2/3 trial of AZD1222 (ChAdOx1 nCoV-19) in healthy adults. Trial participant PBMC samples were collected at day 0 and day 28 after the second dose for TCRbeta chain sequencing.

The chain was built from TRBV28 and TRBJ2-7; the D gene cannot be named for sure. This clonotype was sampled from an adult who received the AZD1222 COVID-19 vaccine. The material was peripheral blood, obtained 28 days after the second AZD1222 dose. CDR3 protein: CASRRSPYEQYF. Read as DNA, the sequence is TGTGCCAGCCGACGTTCCCCGTACGAGCAGTACTTC.